The 28 T cell receptor beta chains presented below share a single source sample, sequenced in a study of T cell repertoires in cytomegalovirus infection. TCRdb re-called the reads with MiXCR, one entry per CDR3 protein. The table lists about 47,000 distinct CDR3 sequences, approximately 20% of them singletons, with less than 70% in the top ten. For these receptors, no antigen is known. The source material was CD8+ T cells from cultured PBMCs, sampled from culture after CMV antigen stimulation. These TCRs come from a human donor in good health (CMV status not recorded). Some clones in this sample may be carry-over from other donors' samples.

This clonotype showed up just a few times. The chain joins TRBV7-3 to TRBJ2-3; TRBD2 aligns across 8 bases. Germline CDR1 and CDR2: SGHTA and FQGTGA. The J segment lost 1 base and the V segment lost 6 bases, leaving 3 bases of the junction unmatched. The CDR3 has 14 amino acids. CDR3 sequence: CASRASGRTDTQYF. The DNA of the CDR3 is TGTGCCAGCAGGGCTAGCGGGCGCACAGATACGCAGTATTTT.

This clonotype showed up just a few times. V is TRBV27 and J is TRBJ2-7; 8 nucleotides agree with TRBD2. The CDR3 is 16 residues long. Per germline, CDR1 MNHEY and CDR2 SMNVEV (reference sequence). The V and J ends lost 0 bases and 4 bases, in that order; junction bases with no gene match: 8. The CDR3 protein is CASSLSGARGVYEQYF. CDR3 in DNA: TGTGCCAGCAGTTTATCGGGCGCGCGGGGGGTGTACGAGCAGTACTTC.

This sequence joins TRBV28 and TRBJ1-6; possible D gene TRBD1, 6 bases. V gave up 6 bases and J gave up 0 bases, with 9 bases separating them. The CDR3 length is 15 residues. Per germline, CDR1 MDHEN and CDR2 SYDVKM. The DNA of the CDR3 is TGTGCCAGCAGGGACAGAAGCTCCTATAATTCACCCCTCCACTTT. Protein: CASRDRSSYNSPLHF.

The chain is built from TRBV5-1 and TRBJ1-4, with 10 bases that match TRBD1. The CDR3 length is 16 residues. Germline trimming cut 4 bases from V and 3 bases from J; bases unmatched to any gene: 6. In germline, CDR1 is SGHRS, CDR2 YFSETQ. CDR3 protein: CASSPGQGGPNEKLFF. The CDR3 DNA reads TGCGCCAGCAGCCCCGGACAGGGGGGCCCTAATGAAAAACTGTTTTTT.

The sample holds a few counts of this clonotype. The V and J genes are TRBV7-9 and TRBJ1-1; 7 bases match TRBD1. Germline CDR1 is SEHNR and CDR2 is FQNEAQ (reference sequence). The CDR3 runs to 14 residues. The trim removed 2 bases at V and 10 bases at J, leaving 10 bases unmatched. For the CDR3, the DNA is TGTGCCAGCAGCTTACAAGGGACAGTATTTACAGCTTTCTTT. Residues: CASSLQGTVFTAFF. The whole variable domain, remainder taken from reference TRBV7-9 and TRBJ1-1, is DTGVSQNPRHKITKRGQNVTFRCDPISEHNRLYWYRQTLGQGPEFLTYFQNEAQLEKSRLLSDRFSAERPKGSFSTLEIQRTEQGDSAMYLCASSLQGTVFTAFFGQGTRLTVV.

The chain employs TRBV30 and TRBJ1-3; D might be TRBD1 (5 bases). CDR1 GTSNPN and CDR2 SVGIG come from the germline V gene (reference sequence). CDR3 length: 14 residues. Trimming shortened V by 5 bases and J by 0 bases, and 11 bases separated the two germline ends. The CDR3: CAWGAIHSGNTIYF. The CDR3 DNA follows: TGTGCCTGGGGGGCGATCCACTCTGGAAACACCATATATTTT.

This clonotype was seen only a few times. Relative to the germline gene, one junction end is altered; a read error may explain this. The genes are TRBV19 and TRBJ1-5, with a possible D match to TRBD1 (5 bases). The CDR3 runs to 12 residues. In germline, CDR1 is LNHDA, CDR2 SQIVND (reference sequence). CDR3 sequence: CACRQGGQPQHF. The CDR3 nucleotides read TGTGCCTGTAGGCAGGGCGGTCAGCCCCAGCATTTT.

The chain employs TRBV7-2 and TRBJ2-5; possibly TRBD2 for D (5 bases). The length of the CDR3 is 14 residues. Germline assignment: CDR1 SGHTA and CDR2 FQGNSA. Trimming took off 3 bases at V and 4 bases at J, with 12 bases between the two ends. CDR3 amino acids: CASSFTGFLETQYF. In DNA form, the CDR3 reads TGTGCCAGCAGCTTTACGGGGTTTTTAGAGACCCAGTACTTC.

This clonotype was detected only a few times. The chain is built from TRBV3-1 and TRBJ1-4, with D possibly matching TRBD1 (5 bases). Germline CDR1 reads LGHDT; CDR2 reads YNNKEL (reference sequence). The length of the CDR3 is 15 residues. Deletions cut 4 bases from V and 2 bases from J, with 11 bases between. Written as DNA, the CDR3 is TGTGCCAGCAGCCCCGTGGGGGAGACTAATGAAAAACTGTTTTTT. The encoded protein is CASSPVGETNEKLFF.

This clonotype was detected many times. This rearrangement joins TRBV27 to TRBJ1-5; no clear D gene. V lost 4 bases and J 1 base, leaving 8 bases between the germline ends. Looked up from germline, CDR1 is MNHEY and CDR2 is SMNVEV (reference sequence). The CDR3 runs 14 residues. CDR3 coding DNA: TGTGCCAGCAGTTACGGACGGAGCAATCAGCCCCAGCATTTT. Protein product: CASSYGRSNQPQHF.

This clonotype was picked up a small number of times. The V and J genes are TRBV19 and TRBJ2-2, with 7 bases fitting TRBD1. Trimming at V came to 7 bases and at J to 4 bases, leaving 6 bases not matched to a gene. Germline V gene data show CDR1 as LNHDA and CDR2 as SQIVND (reference sequence). This CDR3 region has 14 residues. Written as DNA, the CDR3 is TGTGCCAGTACTGCGACAGGGCCCACCGGGGAGCTGTTTTTT. Its translation: CASTATGPTGELFF. Full variable domain (remainder filled in from reference TRBV19 and TRBJ2-2): DGGITQSPKYLFRKEGQNVTLSCEQNLNHDAMYWYRQDPGQGLRLIYYSQIVNDFQKGDIAEGYSVSREKKESFPLTVTSAQKNPTAFYLCASTATGPTGELFFGEGSRLTVL.

This clonotype showed up many times. The chain uses TRBV12-3 or TRBV12-4 and TRBJ2-3, with 10 bases that match TRBD2. CDR3 length: 14 residues. Trimming cost V 6 bases and J 6 bases; bases outside gene matches: 6. The CDR3 sequence: CASSRTSGADTQYF. The DNA for the CDR3 is TGTGCCAGCAGCCGTACTAGCGGGGCTGATACGCAGTATTTT.

Only a few counts were recorded for this clonotype. The genes are TRBV19 and TRBJ1-2, with a tentative D call TRBD1 (6 bases). The germline V gene encodes CDR1 LNHDA and CDR2 SQIVND (reference sequence). Trimming shortened V by 7 bases and J by 5 bases, and 23 bases separated the two germline ends. The CDR3 consists of 16 residues. The CDR3 sequence: CASILGQSPTIYGYTF. Written as DNA, the CDR3 is TGTGCCAGTATCCTCGGACAGTCCCCCACAATTTATGGCTACACCTTC.

This clonotype was observed many times. This rearrangement joins TRBV7-3 to TRBJ2-3; D remains unclear. CDR3 size: 16 residues. Trimming removed 1 base at V and 6 bases at J, with 17 bases between. Per germline, CDR1 SGHTA and CDR2 FQGTGA. The CDR3 DNA sequence: TGTGCCAGCAGCTTAAGTGGGGTGGGATATGCGGATACGCAGTATTTT. Translating it yields CASSLSGVGYADTQYF.

This clonotype has a count of ten or more. The chain has TRBV12-3 or TRBV12-4 and TRBJ2-5, with D perhaps matching TRBD1 (5 bases). V lost 6 bases to trimming and J lost 9 bases, with 17 bases between them. CDR3 size: 13 residues. The CDR3 here is CASSFPGSRAQYF. The CDR3 nucleotides are TGTGCCAGCAGCTTTCCAGGGTCCAGGGCCCAGTACTTC.

On this clonotype: With a much larger clone just one base away, this may be a read error. The V and J genes are TRBV6-1 and TRBJ2-7; 8 bases fit TRBD1. V lost 7 bases to trimming and J lost 7 bases; unmatched junction nucleotides: 12. CDR3 size: 14 residues. Germline V gene lookup returns CDR1 MNHNS and CDR2 SASEGT. The CDR3, as DNA: TGTGCCAGCATCGAGACAGGGGCCTCTCGAGAGCAGTACTTC. The encoded protein is CASIETGASREQYF.

The chain carries TRBV7-3 and TRBJ1-1; D is uncertain. Trimming removed 0 bases from V and 3 bases from J, with 8 bases in between. This CDR3 comprises 14 residues. Germline V CDR1 and CDR2: SGHTA, FQGTGA. The DNA of the CDR3 is TGTGCCAGCAGCTTAACGGGGAGCGACACTGAAGCTTTCTTT. Its protein is CASSLTGSDTEAFF.

The chain links TRBV28 to TRBJ2-1; 8 bases match TRBD2. The length of the CDR3 is 16 residues. Germline V gene data show CDR1 as MDHEN and CDR2 as SYDVKM. V was clipped by 4 bases and J by 2 bases; unmatched bases: 7. DNA of the CDR3: TGTGCCAGCAGTTCAGTAGCGGGGCAAACCTACAATGAGCAGTTCTTC. This codes for CASSSVAGQTYNEQFF.

This clonotype showed up many times. The chain couples TRBV7-2 to TRBJ2-5, with a tentative D call TRBD2 (6 bases). Per the germline V gene, CDR1 is SGHTA and CDR2 is FQGNSA. Trimming removed 5 bases at V and 6 bases at J, with 19 bases between. The length of the CDR3 is 15 residues. This CDR3 is CASSPDGGRPKTQYF. The CDR3 DNA follows: TGTGCCAGCAGCCCAGACGGTGGGAGGCCAAAGACCCAGTACTTC.

This chain uses TRBV6-5 with TRBJ2-5, with 11 bases lining up with TRBD2. Germline values: CDR1 MNHEY, CDR2 SVGAGI. V lost 7 bases, J lost 5 bases, and 9 bases stayed unmatched. This CDR3 spans 15 amino acids. For the CDR3, the DNA is TGTGCCAGCACTAAAACCGGGACTAGCGGCGAGACCCAGTACTTC. It yields the protein CASTKTGTSGETQYF.

This chain joins TRBV9 and TRBJ1-1; 8 positions match TRBD1. Losses at the gene ends were 0 bases for V and 5 bases for J; bases not matched to a gene: 0. The germline gives CDR1 SGDLS, CDR2 YYNGEE. The CDR3 spans 13 residues. The chain's CDR3 is CASSVGTGTEAFF. In DNA form, the CDR3 reads TGTGCCAGCAGCGTAGGGACAGGGACTGAAGCTTTCTTT. Combining the CDR3 with reference TRBV9 and TRBJ1-1 gives the whole variable domain DSGVTQTPKHLITATGQRVTLRCSPRSGDLSVYWYQQSLDQGLQFLIQYYNGEERAKGNILERFSAQQFPDLHSELNLSSLELGDSALYFCASSVGTGTEAFFGQGTRLTVV.

The J gene is TRBJ2-3, the V gene TRBV12-3 or TRBV12-4; 12 nucleotides agree with TRBD2. There are 16 residues in the CDR3. The J segment lost 5 bases and the V segment lost 6 bases, leaving 9 bases of the junction unmatched. The CDR3 coding sequence is TGTGCCAGCAGCCAATCTAGCGGGGGGGCCGGAGATACGCAGTATTTT. This encodes CASSQSSGGAGDTQYF.

This clonotype was seen at least ten times. V usage is TRBV27 and J usage is TRBJ2-3; 11 bases line up with TRBD2. The germline V gene has CDR1 MNHEY and CDR2 SMNVEV (reference sequence). J gave up 6 bases and V 4 bases, and 6 bases lay outside the gene matches. This CDR3 contains 15 residues. CDR3 coding DNA: TGTGCCAGCAGTTCCGGACTAGCGGGCTCTGATACGCAGTATTTT. Encoded protein: CASSSGLAGSDTQYF.

This clonotype appeared many times. The genes are TRBV7-8 and TRBJ2-3; 9 bases match TRBD2. J lost 2 bases, V lost 5 bases, and 8 bases had no gene match. The CDR3 runs 16 residues. The germline V gene has CDR1 SGHVS and CDR2 FQNEAQ. The DNA for the CDR3 is TGTGCCAGCAGCCAGGAGGCGGGGGGGAACACAGATACGCAGTATTTT. This encodes CASSQEAGGNTDTQYF.

This clonotype was recorded many times. The chain uses TRBV4-3 and TRBJ2-3; D uncertain. This CDR3 has 16 amino acids. CDR1 LGHNA and CDR2 YSLEER come from the germline V gene. V shed 3 bases and J shed 1 base, with 14 bases lying between them. CDR3 nucleotides: TGCGCCAGCAGCCAGGTTCCTGGACCTGGCACAGATACGCAGTATTTT. This translates into CASSQVPGPGTDTQYF.

This clonotype has more than one count but fewer than ten. The V and J genes are TRBV9 and TRBJ2-7, with D maybe TRBD1 (5 bases). CDR1 and CDR2 from the germline V gene are SGDLS and YYNGEE. Trimming removed 6 bases at V and 5 bases at J, with 18 bases between. This CDR3 has 14 residues. The CDR3 DNA reads as TGTGCCAGCACCGCGACAGACACTCTGGACGAGCAGTACTTC. This encodes CASTATDTLDEQYF.

This clonotype was recorded a few times. The gene calls are TRBV10-1 and TRBJ2-1, with 7 bases lining up with TRBD1. J lost 8 bases, V lost 2 bases, and 6 bases had no gene match. Germline V gene lookup returns CDR1 WNHNN and CDR2 SYGVQD (reference sequence). There are 14 residues in the CDR3. In DNA form, the CDR3 reads TGCGCCAGCAGTGAGGAGGACAGGCGATATGAGCAGTTCTTC. As protein: CASSEEDRRYEQFF.

This clonotype was counted a few times. This chain links TRBV4-2 with TRBJ1-2, with a possible D match to TRBD1 (6 bases). The V gene's germline CDR1 is LGHNA and CDR2 YNFKEQ. The CDR3 spans 15 residues. V was pared by 4 bases and J by 3 bases, with 15 bases between. CDR3 nucleotide sequence: TGTGCCAGCAGCCTCCGGTCAGGGGCGGACTATGGCTACACCTTC. This codes for CASSLRSGADYGYTF.